This T cell receptor (beta chain) appears in the sequencing data of a study of regulatory T cells in long-lasting Graves disease. About the study: The study enrolled newly diagnosed Graves' patients on antithyroid drugs under 3 months. General study points: Study of thyroid tissue was not done, with only peripheral blood studied.

Libraries of TCR beta came from iRepertoire HTBI primers plus Arm-PCR of CDR3 regions. TCRdb reanalysed the multiplex PCR reads using MiXCR and keeps one entry per CDR3 protein. Of some 410,000 distinct CDR3 sequences detected, roughly 17% appear once; the ten largest clones hold about 10%. A few counts support this clonotype. Its antigen is undetermined. Regarding time point: newly diagnosed GD, antithyroid drugs for less than 3 months. RNA from PBMCs was the source of the TCR library. Peripheral blood, 7.5 to 9 milliliters of it, was drawn into EDTA tubes. This CDR3 is built from 13 residues. Germline CDR1 reads ENHRY; CDR2 reads SYGVKD. Trimming shortened V by 3 bases and J by 5 bases, and 8 bases separated the two germline ends. This same sample was also taken into another study, of T cells in Graves' hyperthyroidism and ophthalmopathy. This second study says: Researchers ran a first-round RT-PCR on the TCR CDR3 using the HTBI primer set.

The sequencing used peripheral blood mononuclear cells (PBMCs), collected at new diagnosis, from a patient treated with antithyroid drugs. The sequence was collected from a woman aged 30 to 39 with Graves disease. The V gene is TRBV10-3, the J gene TRBJ2-1; no clear D gene. CDR3 amino acids: CAISDPVDNEQFF. In DNA form, the CDR3 reads TGTGCCATCAGTGACCCGGTCGACAATGAGCAGTTCTTC.